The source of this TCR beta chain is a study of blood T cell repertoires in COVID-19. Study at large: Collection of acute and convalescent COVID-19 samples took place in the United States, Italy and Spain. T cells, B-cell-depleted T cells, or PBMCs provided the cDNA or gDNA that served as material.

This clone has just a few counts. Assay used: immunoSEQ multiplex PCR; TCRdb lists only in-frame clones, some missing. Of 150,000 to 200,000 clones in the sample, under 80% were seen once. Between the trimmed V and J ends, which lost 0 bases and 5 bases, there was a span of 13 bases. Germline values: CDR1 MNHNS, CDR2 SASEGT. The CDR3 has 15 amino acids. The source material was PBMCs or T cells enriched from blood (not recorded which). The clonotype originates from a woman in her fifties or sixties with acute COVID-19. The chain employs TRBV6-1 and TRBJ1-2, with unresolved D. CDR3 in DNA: TGTGCCAGCAGTGAAGCCCCCGGGATGCCTTATGGCTACACCTTC. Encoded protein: CASSEAPGMPYGYTF.